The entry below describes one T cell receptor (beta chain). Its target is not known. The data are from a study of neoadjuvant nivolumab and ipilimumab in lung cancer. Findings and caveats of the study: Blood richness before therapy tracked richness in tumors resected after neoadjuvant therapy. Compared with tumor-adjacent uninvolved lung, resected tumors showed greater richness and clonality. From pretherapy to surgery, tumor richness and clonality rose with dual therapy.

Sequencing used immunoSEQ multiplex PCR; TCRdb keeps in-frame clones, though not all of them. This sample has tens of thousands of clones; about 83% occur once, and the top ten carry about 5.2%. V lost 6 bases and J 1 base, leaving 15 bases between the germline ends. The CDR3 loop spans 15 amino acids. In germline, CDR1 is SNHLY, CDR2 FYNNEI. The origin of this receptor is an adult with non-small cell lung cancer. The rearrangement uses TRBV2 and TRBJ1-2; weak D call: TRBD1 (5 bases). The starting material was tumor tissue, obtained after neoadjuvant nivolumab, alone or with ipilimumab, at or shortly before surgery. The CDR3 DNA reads TGTGCCAGCAGCCAAAAGGGACGGAATAACTATGGCTACACCTTC. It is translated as CASSQKGRNNYGYTF. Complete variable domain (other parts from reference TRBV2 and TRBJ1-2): EPEVTQTPSHQVTQMGQEVILRCVPISNHLYFYWYRQILGQKVEFLVSFYNNEISEKSEIFDDQFSVERPDGSNFTLKIRSTKLEDSAMYFCASSQKGRNNYGYTFGSGTRLTVV.